The rows below give T cell receptor beta chains drawn from one sample of a study of blood T cell repertoires in COVID-19. Here immunoSEQ multiplex PCR was the method, and the copy in TCRdb shows in-frame clones only, minus some. This sample has 150,000 to 200,000 clones; 80% occur once, and the top ten carry approximately 3%. The sequenced sample consisted of PBMCs or T cells enriched from blood (not recorded which). These receptors were obtained from an older woman who had recovered from COVID-19. The CDR3 runs from the conserved cysteine through the conserved F or W. D genes are given only for firm matches. The size of a clone is reported for some rows only, either as once, few or many, or as a class for expanded clones.

>TRBV19|.|.|TRBJ1-2
CASSITGVNGYTF
TGTGCCAGTAGTATAACAGGTGTCAATGGCTACACCTTC
>TRBV3-1/TRBV3-2|.|.|TRBJ2-1
CASSRRTYNEQFF
TGTGCCAGCAGCCGGCGGACCTACAATGAGCAGTTCTTC
>TRBV2|once|.|TRBJ2-1
CASSAGVISNEQFF
TGTGCCAGCAGTGCAGGGGTGATAAGCAATGAGCAGTTCTTC
>TRBV18|.|TRBD1|TRBJ1-5
CASSNGQGNQPQHF
TGTGCCAGCTCAAACGGACAGGGAAATCAGCCCCAGCATTTT
>TRBV27|few|TRBD1|TRBJ2-5
CASSFTPGQGRETQYF
TGTGCCAGCAGTTTTACACCGGGACAGGGAAGAGAGACCCAGTACTTC
>TRBV10-3|.|.|TRBJ2-4
CAISGREENIQYF
TGTGCCATCAGTGGAAGGGAGGAAAACATTCAGTACTTC
>TRBV18|.|TRBD1|TRBJ1-1
CASSSDRGNTEAFF
TGTGCCAGCTCATCAGACAGGGGGAACACTGAAGCTTTCTTT
>TRBV9|.|TRBD1|TRBJ2-5
CASTGTGGTQETQYF
TGTGCCAGCACAGGGACAGGGGGGACCCAAGAGACCCAGTACTTC
>TRBV12-3/TRBV12-4|.|.|TRBJ2-4
CASSSSPGIQYF
TGTGCCAGCAGTAGTTCGCCCGGCATTCAGTACTTC
>TRBV5-6|.|.|TRBJ1-1
CASSLADTEAFF
TGTGCCAGCAGCTTGGCTGACACTGAAGCTTTCTTT
>TRBV6-1|.|.|TRBJ1-1
CASSEALRGMNTEAFF
TGTGCCAGCAGTGAAGCGCTCAGGGGCATGAACACTGAAGCTTTCTTT
>TRBV5-1|.|.|TRBJ2-2
CASSLSFGGPGELFF
TGCGCCAGCAGCTTGTCCTTCGGGGGACCCGGGGAGCTGTTTTTT